The 22 T cell receptor beta chains listed next were all sequenced from one sample in a study of blood T cell repertoires in COVID-19. Profiled with immunoSEQ multiplex PCR; TCRdb holds only in-frame clones, not every one. The repertoire holds 470,000 or so clones, with around nine tenths as singletons. Sequenced sample: peripheral blood. All receptors derive from a woman aged 25 to 39 with acute or convalescent COVID-19.

This sequence joins TRBV19 and TRBJ2-5; D is undetermined. Germline V gives CDR1 LNHDA, CDR2 SQIVND (reference sequence). Trimming removed 2 bases at V and 4 bases at J, with 5 bases between. This CDR3 has 12 residues. CDR3 nucleotide sequence: TGTGCCAGTAGTATAAGCCCAGAGACCCAGTACTTC. This gives the protein CASSISPETQYF.

The V and J genes are TRBV24-1 and TRBJ2-7; D gene uncertain. CDR1 KGHDR and CDR2 SFDVKD come from the germline V gene. Trimming removed 11 bases at V and 0 bases at J, with 16 bases between. The CDR3 totals 14 residues. Here the CDR3 DNA reads TGTGCCAGTACGTATCCCGCTAGCTCCTACGAGCAGTACTTC. Its translation is CASTYPASSYEQYF.

This clone was counted once. This chain connects TRBV19 to TRBJ2-1; 12 positions match TRBD2. V shed 5 bases, J shed 8 bases, and the junction held 7 bases outside the gene matches. The V gene's germline CDR1 is LNHDA and CDR2 SQIVND (reference sequence). CDR3 length: 15 residues. The CDR3: CASSSLAGGLDEQFF. The CDR3 DNA reads TGTGCCAGTAGTTCTCTAGCGGGGGGGCTGGATGAGCAGTTCTTC.

A single count supports this clone. The chain links TRBV4-1 to TRBJ1-2, with 8 bases lining up with TRBD1. Germline V lookup: CDR1 MGHRA, CDR2 YSYEKL. The CDR3 consists of 16 residues. V lost 5 bases and J lost 4; bases outside the gene matches: 12. CDR3 DNA: TGCGCCAGCAGCTCCCGGGACAGGAGTTCTCGCTATGGCTACACCTTC. Translation: CASSSRDRSSRYGYTF.

The CDR3 sequence is CASRDRYEEQYF. The CDR3 DNA is TGTGCCAGCCGGGACAGATATGAGGAGCAGTACTTC. The chain carries TRBV28 and TRBJ2-7, with TRBD1 matching over 7 bases. This CDR3 spans 12 amino acids. Germline trimming cut 8 bases from V and 7 bases from J; bases unmatched to any gene: 8. Germline loops: CDR1 MDHEN, CDR2 SYDVKM. The full variable domain, its missing parts supplied by reference TRBV28 and TRBJ2-7, is DVKVTQSSRYLVKRTGEKVFLECVQDMDHENMFWYRQDPGLGLRLIYFSYDVKMKEKGDIPEGYSVSREKKERFSLILESASTNQTSMYLCASRDRYEEQYFGPGTRLTVT.

The rearrangement joins TRBV5-1 to TRBJ1-1; maybe TRBD1 (5 bases). Trimming pared 4 bases from V and 2 bases from J, leaving 18 bases between. The CDR3 is made up of 16 amino acids. Germline V gene lookup returns CDR1 SGHRS and CDR2 YFSETQ. The CDR3 is CASSPDGYRSNTEAFF. The CDR3 nucleotides are TGCGCCAGCAGCCCGGATGGTTACAGGAGTAACACTGAAGCTTTCTTT.

This clone was recorded once. The chain joins TRBV9 to TRBJ2-5, with D possibly matching TRBD2 (7 bases). V lost 2 bases and J 2 bases, leaving 13 bases between the germline ends. The CDR3 covers 15 residues. Germline lookup yields CDR1 SGDLS and CDR2 YYNGEE. DNA for the CDR3: TGTGCCAGCAGCGTTGGGGGGGCCGTGCAAGAGACCCAGTACTTC. It is translated as CASSVGGAVQETQYF. Supplemented by reference TRBV9 and TRBJ2-5, the full variable domain reads DSGVTQTPKHLITATGQRVTLRCSPRSGDLSVYWYQQSLDQGLQFLIQYYNGEERAKGNILERFSAQQFPDLHSELNLSSLELGDSALYFCASSVGGAVQETQYFGPGTRLLVL.

The rearrangement uses TRBV30 and TRBJ1-4; 7 nucleotides agree with TRBD1. CDR3 length: 15 amino acids. CDR1 and CDR2 from the germline V gene are GTSNPN and SVGIG (reference sequence). V was pared by 2 bases and J by 7 bases, with 10 bases of the junction left unmatched. CDR3 amino acids: CAWSLGTALSEKLFF. As DNA, the CDR3 is TGTGCCTGGAGTCTGGGGACAGCTCTCAGTGAAAAACTGTTTTTT.

The count of this clone is one. The chain has TRBV2 and TRBJ1-5; D is possibly TRBD1 (5 bases). The CDR3 is 14 residues long. Germline CDR1 is SNHLY and CDR2 is FYNNEI. The germline V and J ends were trimmed by 6 bases and 0 bases, with 9 bases remaining between them. CDR3 sequence: CASRGDYSNQPQHF. The CDR3, as DNA: TGTGCCAGCAGGGGGGACTATAGCAATCAGCCCCAGCATTTT.

This rearrangement joins TRBV6-5 to TRBJ1-2; D not resolved. Germline V gives CDR1 MNHEY, CDR2 SVGAGI. This CDR3 region has 12 residues. V dropped 5 bases and J dropped 2 bases, with 6 bases sitting between them. CDR3 sequence: CASSSQNYGYTF. The CDR3 nucleotides are TGTGCCAGCAGTAGTCAGAACTATGGCTACACCTTC.

The chain employs TRBV7-9 and TRBJ1-1, with TRBD1 as a possible D gene (5 bases). The ends were cut back, 7 bases at V and 3 bases at J, with 15 bases in the middle. The CDR3 loop spans 14 amino acids. The germline V gene has CDR1 SEHNR and CDR2 FQNEAQ (reference sequence). CDR3 sequence reads: CASNPLGGDTEAFF. CDR3 bases: TGTGCCAGCAACCCGCTGGGGGGGGACACTGAAGCTTTCTTT.

The V and J genes are TRBV5-1 and TRBJ2-7; tentatively, D is TRBD2 (7 bases). Germline CDR1 SGHRS, CDR2 YFSETQ. V was pared by 0 bases and J by 0 bases, with 22 bases between. There are 19 residues in the CDR3. DNA of the CDR3: TGCGCCAGCAGCTTGGTGGTTCCTGGAGGGGGGGGATACTCCTACGAGCAGTACTTC. Residues: CASSLVVPGGGGYSYEQYF.

This sequence joins TRBV6-7 and TRBJ1-1; 9 nucleotides align to TRBD1. TRBV6-7 is annotated as an ORF whose role is uncertain. This CDR3 has 17 residues. V trimming: 6 bases; J trimming: 3 bases; junction bases outside the gene matches: 14. CDR3 in DNA: TGTGCCAGCAGACCTTTATCGGGACAGGGTTTGGACACTGAAGCTTTCTTT. It is translated as CASRPLSGQGLDTEAFF.

To note about this clone: The CDR3 does not end in the conserved phenylalanine or tryptophan, so this is likely a read error. The DNA is omitted, as the CDR3 cannot be located on it reliably, and the CDR3 follows TCRdb's listing. The chain couples TRBV5-6 to TRBJ1-3. Germline V gene lookup returns CDR1 SGHDT and CDR2 YYEEEE. The CDR3 spans 13 residues, counting both ends. The CDR3 protein is CASSFRAGARVAV.

The chain is built from TRBV9 and TRBJ2-5; 13 bases match TRBD2. The CDR3 is made up of 17 amino acids. V lost 0 bases, J lost 4 bases, and 6 bases stayed unmatched. Germline lookup yields CDR1 SGDLS and CDR2 YYNGEE. CDR3 nucleotides: TGTGCCAGCAGCGTAGGACTAGCGGGGGGACCGGTAGAGACCCAGTACTTC. This encodes CASSVGLAGGPVETQYF.

Of note for this clone: This CDR3 is also generated by other DNA sequences in the sample. The chain is built from TRBV5-1 and TRBJ2-1; 11 nucleotides match TRBD2. With V trimmed by 0 bases and J by 4 bases, 3 bases remained unmatched. Germline V gives CDR1 SGHRS, CDR2 YFSETQ. The CDR3 covers 16 residues. The CDR3 DNA sequence: TGCGCCAGCAGCTTGGGGCTAGCGGGGGGATACAATGAGCAGTTCTTC. It yields the protein CASSLGLAGGYNEQFF.

The rearrangement links TRBV15 to TRBJ1-1; a possible D gene is TRBD1 (6 bases). Germline-derived CDR1 and CDR2 are LNHNV and YYDKDF (reference sequence). The CDR3 is 13 amino acids. Trimming took off 6 bases at V and 2 bases at J, with 10 bases between the two ends. In DNA form, the CDR3 reads TGTGCCACCAGTCGACAGGATAACACTGAAGCTTTCTTT. Translating gives CATSRQDNTEAFF.

The CDR3 loop reads CASSSRDRAYEQYF. The CDR3 DNA reads as TGTGCCAGCAGTTCGAGGGACAGGGCCTACGAGCAGTACTTC. The J gene is TRBJ2-7, the V gene TRBV7-9; TRBD1 matches 9 bases. Trimming cost V 6 bases and J 2 bases; bases outside gene matches: 5. This CDR3 is 14 amino acids long. Germline V gene data show CDR1 as SEHNR and CDR2 as FQNEAQ (reference sequence).

This chain joins TRBV7-9 and TRBJ2-3; TRBD1 is a possible D gene (5 bases). Per germline, CDR1 SEHNR and CDR2 FQNEAQ (reference sequence). The CDR3 sequence is 12 residues long. Trimming shortened V by 8 bases and J by 5 bases, and 11 bases separated the two germline ends. As DNA, the CDR3 is TGTGCCAGCCAGCCCAGGGTAGATACGCAGTATTTT. Translating it yields CASQPRVDTQYF.

The chain links TRBV29-1 to TRBJ2-7, with D possibly TRBD2 on 5 matching bases. V was cut by 4 bases and J by 0 bases, with 10 bases left in between. The CDR3 is made up of 13 amino acids. CDR1 is SQVTM and CDR2 is ANQGSEA in the germline V gene. Written as DNA, the CDR3 is TGCAGCGTTGGTGAGGGCGTCTCCTACGAGCAGTACTTC. Its translation: CSVGEGVSYEQYF.

V is TRBV6-5 and J is TRBJ1-6; D remains unclear. The germline V and J ends were trimmed by 6 bases and 7 bases, with 7 bases remaining between them. The CDR3 sequence is 12 residues long. Germline V gives CDR1 MNHEY, CDR2 SVGAGI. This CDR3 is CASRVHNSPLHF. In DNA, the CDR3 is TGTGCCAGCAGAGTACACAATTCACCCCTCCACTTT.

CDR3 in amino acids: CASSRAVPYEQYF. CDR3 coding DNA: TGTGCCAGCAGCAGGGCAGTCCCCTACGAGCAGTACTTC. The gene calls are TRBV2 and TRBJ2-7; tentative D call: TRBD1 (5 bases). This CDR3 is 13 amino acids long. Germline V gives CDR1 SNHLY, CDR2 FYNNEI. Trimming left V 6 bases short and J 2 bases short, with 11 bases between.